The rows below give T cell receptor beta chains drawn from one sample of a study of T cells after yellow fever vaccination. A single record per CDR3 protein comes from TCRdb applying MiXCR to the 5' RACE reads. The sample consists of approximately 300,000 distinct CDR3 sequences, about 6.9% of them appearing once. Specimen: PBMCs, collected roughly seven weeks after the first yellow fever vaccination. These receptors all come from a man in his late teens or twenties who received the YFV17D yellow fever vaccine. CDR3s include the opening cysteine and the closing phenylalanine or tryptophan. Size values are once, few and many counts, or a class for expanded clones, and some rows have none.

j_call clone_size v_call cdr3_aa
TRBJ2-1 many TRBV19 CASKALSSYNEQFF
TRBJ2-3 many TRBV7-6 CASSPSGGHTDTQYF
TRBJ2-3 few TRBV7-2 CASSFSATSGGACYF
TRBJ1-5 - TRBV9 CASSAGGEQPQHF
TRBJ1-2 few TRBV19 CASSMASNYGYTF
TRBJ1-6 - TRBV7-8 CASSTGLEDSSYNSPLHF
TRBJ1-6 - TRBV29-1 CSVEEGLGSPLHF
TRBJ2-4 many TRBV7-2 CASSPGRGGHIQYF
TRBJ2-3 - TRBV28 CASSLGTGMTDTQYF
TRBJ1-1 - TRBV12-3/TRBV12-4 CASSPGRYTEAFF
TRBJ2-1 - TRBV5-1 CASTPLLAGGPGEQFF
TRBJ2-3 few TRBV6-1 CASSPHLQSSRGTDTQYF
TRBJ2-3 few TRBV7-6 CASSSLERTDTQYF
TRBJ2-1 few TRBV12-3/TRBV12-4 CASNPQGGSYNEQFF
TRBJ1-1 few TRBV7-9 CASSPRQGAMDTEAFF
TRBJ2-3 few TRBV7-8 CASSGTVSTDTQYF
TRBJ1-1 - TRBV19 CASVSRGGNTEAFF
TRBJ1-2 - TRBV30 CAWSGTVNSNYGYTF
TRBJ2-3 few TRBV14 CASSPLAGAQYF
TRBJ1-5 - TRBV10-3 CAISEGGQPQHF
TRBJ2-5 many TRBV24-1 CATSALLADQETQYF
TRBJ2-3 many TRBV4-3 CASSQDRRPITDTQYF
TRBJ2-1 many TRBV5-1 CASSLTESSYNEQFF
TRBJ1-2 - TRBV18 CASSLPGQVQLNYGYTF
TRBJ2-3 few TRBV20-1 CSAGRWTPTSTDTQYF
TRBJ2-4 few TRBV5-4 CASSLGGVGNIQYF
TRBJ2-3 few TRBV6-2/TRBV6-3 CASSSREFSNTDTQYF
TRBJ1-2 few TRBV4-2 CASSQEQAAEGYTF
TRBJ2-2 few TRBV7-2 CASSGSGGAAGELFF
TRBJ1-2 - TRBV5-1 CASSPGHSGANYGYTF
TRBJ1-1 - TRBV6-5 CASSYSRMGNTEAFF
TRBJ2-7 few TRBV19 CASSIAGTPSTAEQYF
TRBJ2-2 - TRBV12-3/TRBV12-4 CASRGQSNTGELFF
TRBJ2-3 - TRBV4-1 CASSQTGGTDTQYF
TRBJ2-6 many TRBV5-6 CASSLDSIFSGANVLTF
TRBJ1-1 - TRBV15 CATSRVRQGDDEGFF
TRBJ1-6 - TRBV12-3/TRBV12-4 CASSLGQFSSYNSPLHF
TRBJ1-6 many TRBV20-1 CSARGHRENSPLHF
TRBJ2-1 many TRBV24-1 CATSDERGAGYNEQFF
TRBJ2-7 many TRBV4-1 CASSQFSGGNYEQYF
TRBJ2-7 many TRBV6-1 CASSEPTSIYVAYEQYF
TRBJ2-1 - TRBV4-1 CASSPLATSYNEQFF
TRBJ1-5 many TRBV12-3/TRBV12-4 CASSHDVQASNQPQHF
TRBJ2-7 - TRBV6-1 CASRGDRATYEQYF